This T cell receptor beta chain derives from a study of T cells after yellow fever vaccination. CDR3 size: 14 residues. With 2 bases removed from V and 7 bases from J, the gap between germline ends came to 11 bases. Germline V CDR1 and CDR2: MGHRA, YSYEKL. A single record per CDR3 protein comes from TCRdb applying MiXCR to the 5' RACE reads. The top ten clones hold around a quarter of a sample with roughly 310,000 distinct CDR3 sequences, around 3.6% of them seen once. The sequence was collected from a man younger than 30 who received the YFV17D yellow fever vaccine. The chain combines TRBV4-1 with TRBJ1-4, with no clear D. The sequencing used PBMCs, collected on the day of the yellow fever booster vaccination. In DNA form, the CDR3 reads TGCGCCAGCAGCCAATCCGGGGTTCGTGAAAAACTGTTTTTT. Translated: CASSQSGVREKLFF.